Following are 19 T cell receptor beta chains from one sample sequenced in a study of blood T cell repertoires in COVID-19. The repertoire was sequenced with immunoSEQ multiplex PCR; TCRdb's copy has only in-frame clones and lacks some. The table shows around 140,000 clones, with around 87% occurring only once. Sequenced: peripheral blood. Receptor source: a man aged 45-60 years with active COVID-19.

The chain combines TRBV11-2 with TRBJ2-5, with D perhaps matching TRBD1 (6 bases). CDR1 and CDR2 (germline): SGHAT, FQNNGV. V was trimmed by 7 bases and J by 3 bases, leaving 12 bases between them. The CDR3 is 13 amino acids. The CDR3 bases are TGTGCCAGCACCGTTACAGGGAAAGAGACCCAGTACTTC. It translates to CASTVTGKETQYF. The entire variable domain, with the rest obtained from reference TRBV11-2 and TRBJ2-5, is as follows: EAGVAQSPRYKIIEKRQSVAFWCNPISGHATLYWYQQILGQGPKLLIQFQNNGVVDDSQLPKDRFSAERLKGVDSTLKIQPAKLEDSAVYLCASTVTGKETQYFGPGTRLLVL.

V and J are TRBV25-1 and TRBJ1-2, with D tentatively TRBD1 (5 bases). Germline CDR1 MGHDK, CDR2 SYGVNS. Trimming removed 10 bases from V and 3 bases from J, with 18 bases in between. This CDR3 has 14 amino acids. The CDR3 protein is CATRQTASDYGYTF. In DNA, the CDR3 is TGTGCCACCAGACAGACAGCCTCTGACTATGGCTACACCTTC.

V and J are TRBV5-8 and TRBJ2-3; D perhaps matches TRBD1 (6 bases). Between the trimmed V and J ends, which lost 4 bases and 4 bases, there was a span of 10 bases. Germline loops: CDR1 SGHTS, CDR2 YDEGEE. This CDR3 has 13 residues. The chain's CDR3 is CASSAYRADTQYF. CDR3 in DNA: TGTGCCAGCAGCGCCTACAGGGCAGATACGCAGTATTTT.

The rearrangement uses TRBV20-1 and TRBJ2-1; 8 positions match TRBD1. J was trimmed by 15 bases and V by 3 bases; bases with no gene match: 7. The V gene's germline CDR1 is DFQATT and CDR2 SNEGSKA (reference sequence). CDR3 length: 11 residues. CDR3 nucleotide sequence: TGCAGTGCTAGGGGGGACAGGCAGCCGTTCTTC. It specifies CSARGDRQPFF.

The chain joins TRBV18 to TRBJ2-7; 7 bases are a match to TRBD1. Losses at the gene ends were 6 bases for V and 6 bases for J; bases not matched to a gene: 2. The CDR3 contains 11 residues. Germline V lookup: CDR1 KGHSH, CDR2 LQKENI. CDR3 loop: CASSRQGEQYF. The CDR3 DNA sequence: TGTGCCAGCTCGCGACAGGGCGAGCAGTACTTC. The complete variable domain, with remaining parts taken from reference TRBV18 and TRBJ2-7, reads NAGVMQNPRHLVRRRGQEARLRCSPMKGHSHVYWYRQLPEEGLKFMVYLQKENIIDESGMPKERFSAEFPKEGPSILRIQQVVRGDSAAYFCASSRQGEQYFGPGTRLTVT.

This chain uses TRBV18 with TRBJ2-7; 8 bases match TRBD1. This CDR3 region has 14 residues. V shed 6 bases and J 7 bases; nucleotides not matched to a gene: 11. Germline V gene sequence: CDR1 KGHSH, CDR2 LQKENI. The CDR3 region has the DNA TGTGCCAGCTCGCATGGACAGGGTAGACGAGAGCAGTACTTC. As protein: CASSHGQGRREQYF. Full variable domain (rest looked up from reference TRBV18 and TRBJ2-7): NAGVMQNPRHLVRRRGQEARLRCSPMKGHSHVYWYRQLPEEGLKFMVYLQKENIIDESGMPKERFSAEFPKEGPSILRIQQVVRGDSAAYFCASSHGQGRREQYFGPGTRLTVT.

V gene TRBV19 combines with J gene TRBJ1-6, with 8 bases fitting TRBD1. Germline V gives CDR1 LNHDA, CDR2 SQIVND (reference sequence). The CDR3 length is 14 residues. Trimming cost V 5 bases and J 10 bases; bases outside gene matches: 7. The CDR3 is CASSPTGGGSPLHF. CDR3 sequence (DNA): TGTGCCAGTAGTCCCACAGGGGGAGGGTCACCCCTCCACTTT. The full variable domain, its missing parts supplied by reference TRBV19 and TRBJ1-6, is DGGITQSPKYLFRKEGQNVTLSCEQNLNHDAMYWYRQDPGQGLRLIYYSQIVNDFQKGDIAEGYSVSREKKESFPLTVTSAQKNPTAFYLCASSPTGGGSPLHFGNGTRLTVT.

The genes are TRBV7-9 and TRBJ2-6, with 8 nucleotides matching TRBD1. With V trimmed by 1 base and J by 1 base, 9 bases remained unmatched. From germline, CDR1 is SEHNR and CDR2 FQNEAQ (reference sequence). CDR3 size: 19 residues. CDR3 sequence reads: CASSLGGTGSPSGANVLTF. CDR3 in DNA: TGTGCCAGCAGCTTAGGGGGGACAGGCTCTCCTTCTGGGGCCAACGTCCTGACTTTC.

The rearrangement links TRBV9 to TRBJ2-3; D is perhaps TRBD1 (6 bases). CDR1 and CDR2 (germline): SGDLS, YYNGEE. Trimming removed 2 bases at V and 3 bases at J, with 19 bases between. The CDR3 extends over 17 amino acids. CDR3 sequence reads: CASSVDVGAGVTDTQYF. Here the CDR3 DNA reads TGTGCCAGCAGCGTGGACGTAGGGGCAGGGGTAACAGATACGCAGTATTTT. The full variable domain, in which reference TRBV9 and TRBJ2-3 provide the parts outside the CDR3, is DSGVTQTPKHLITATGQRVTLRCSPRSGDLSVYWYQQSLDQGLQFLIQYYNGEERAKGNILERFSAQQFPDLHSELNLSSLELGDSALYFCASSVDVGAGVTDTQYFGPGTRLTVL.

This chain uses TRBV7-8 with TRBJ2-2; possible D gene TRBD1, 6 bases. V lost 1 base to trimming and J lost 13 bases, with 19 bases between them. The CDR3 runs to 15 residues. CDR1 and CDR2 from the germline V gene are SGHVS and FQNEAQ. The DNA for the CDR3 is TGTGCCAGCAGCTTAGACAGGGTCCCCACGCAGGGGCTGTTTTTT. As protein: CASSLDRVPTQGLFF.

The gene calls are TRBV4-3 and TRBJ2-7; 7 nucleotides agree with TRBD1. CDR3 length: 13 residues. CDR1 LGHNA and CDR2 YSLEER come from the germline V gene. Trimming at V came to 4 bases and at J to 4 bases, leaving 4 bases not matched to a gene. The CDR3 sequence is CASSRDRTYEQYF. As DNA, the CDR3 is TGCGCCAGCAGCCGGGACAGAACATACGAGCAGTACTTC.

J is TRBJ2-1 and V is TRBV4-2; TRBD2 matches 12 bases. The germline gives CDR1 LGHNA, CDR2 YNFKEQ. The CDR3 sequence is 15 residues long. The V and J ends lost 1 base and 9 bases, in that order; junction bases with no gene match: 4. The CDR3: CASSQGLAGGREQFF. CDR3 sequence (DNA): TGTGCCAGCAGCCAAGGGCTAGCGGGGGGGCGTGAGCAGTTCTTC.

The chain uses TRBV18 and TRBJ2-6; 8 nucleotides agree with TRBD1. In germline, CDR1 is KGHSH, CDR2 LQKENI. V shed 4 bases, J shed 0 bases, and the junction held 5 bases outside the gene matches. The CDR3 totals 17 residues. In nucleotides, the CDR3 is TGTGCCAGCTCACAGAACAGGGGGAGCTCTGGGGCCAACGTCCTGACTTTC. Its protein is CASSQNRGSSGANVLTF.

This chain connects TRBV19 to TRBJ1-1, with 9 bases identical to TRBD1. Unmatched junction bases numbered 8, after V lost 7 bases and J lost 5 bases. Germline V gene lookup returns CDR1 LNHDA and CDR2 SQIVND (reference sequence). The CDR3 extends over 14 amino acids. CDR3 in amino acids: CASISRDRVTEAFF. DNA of the CDR3: TGTGCCAGTATCTCTCGGGACAGGGTTACTGAAGCTTTCTTT.

The chain is built from TRBV14 and TRBJ1-1; D unresolved. The CDR3 loop spans 11 amino acids. The V gene's germline CDR1 is SGHDN and CDR2 FVKESK. Trimming left V 6 bases short and J 6 bases short, with 8 bases between. Here the CDR3 DNA reads TGTGCCAGCAGTACTCGGTCTGAAGCTTTCTTT. Residues: CASSTRSEAFF.

The V gene is TRBV13, the J gene TRBJ1-6, with TRBD1 matching over 10 bases. The CDR3 is 14 residues long. V was clipped by 10 bases and J by 6 bases; unmatched bases: 6. Looked up from germline, CDR1 is PRHDT and CDR2 is FYEKMQ (reference sequence). Here the CDR3 reads CATGTGESNSPLHF. DNA for the CDR3: TGTGCCACCGGGACAGGGGAGAGTAATTCACCCCTCCACTTT.

This chain uses TRBV5-1 with TRBJ1-1; perhaps TRBD1 as D (5 bases). Germline-derived CDR1 and CDR2 are SGHRS and YFSETQ. The CDR3 is 15 residues long. The V end lost 0 bases, the J end lost 0 bases, and 9 bases lay between the germline ends. CDR3 nucleotide sequence: TGCGCCAGCAGCTTGGAAACAGGCGTGAACACTGAAGCTTTCTTT. Residues: CASSLETGVNTEAFF.

The chain has TRBV30 and TRBJ1-1, with D possibly being TRBD1 (5 bases). This CDR3 has 11 amino acids. Looked up from germline, CDR1 is GTSNPN and CDR2 is SVGIG (reference sequence). CDR3 DNA sequence: TGTGTCTGCAGGGAGAACACTGAAGCTTTCTTT. This sequence encodes CVCRENTEAFF.

The sample holds one count of this clone. The rearrangement uses TRBV5-1 and TRBJ2-2; weak D call: TRBD1 (5 bases). The CDR3 has 13 amino acids. The germline V gene has CDR1 SGHRS and CDR2 YFSETQ. Trimming took 2 bases from V and 5 from J, leaving 7 bases between them. The DNA of the CDR3 is TGCGCCAGCAGCTTAGGGGAAACCGGGGAGCTGTTTTTT. Translation: CASSLGETGELFF.